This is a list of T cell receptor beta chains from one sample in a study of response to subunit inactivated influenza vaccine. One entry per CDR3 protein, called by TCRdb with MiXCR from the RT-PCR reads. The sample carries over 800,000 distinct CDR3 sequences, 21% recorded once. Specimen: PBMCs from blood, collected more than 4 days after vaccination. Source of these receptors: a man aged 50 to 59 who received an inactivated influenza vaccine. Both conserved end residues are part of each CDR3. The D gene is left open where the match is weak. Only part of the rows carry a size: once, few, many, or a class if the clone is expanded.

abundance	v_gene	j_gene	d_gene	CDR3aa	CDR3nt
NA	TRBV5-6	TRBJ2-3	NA	CASSWTRDTQYF	TGTGCCAGCAGCTGGACGAGGGATACGCAGTATTTT
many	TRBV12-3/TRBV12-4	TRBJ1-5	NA	CASSSQVGLGQPQHF	TGTGCCAGCAGTTCCCAGGTCGGGTTAGGTCAGCCCCAGCATTTT
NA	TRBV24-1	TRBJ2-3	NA	CATSDPRTREGVGFTDTQYF	TGTGCCACCAGTGACCCAAGGACGAGGGAAGGGGTGGGTTTCACAGATACGCAGTATTTT
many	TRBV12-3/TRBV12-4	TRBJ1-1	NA	CASSLVRNTEAFF	TGTGCCAGCAGCTTGGTACGTAACACTGAAGCTTTCTTT
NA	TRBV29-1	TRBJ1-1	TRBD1	CSERTGGFLTEAFF	TGCAGCGAAAGGACAGGGGGCTTTCTTACTGAAGCTTTCTTT
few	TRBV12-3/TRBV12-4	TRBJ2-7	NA	CASSLRDGSAEQYF	TGTGCCAGCAGTCTCAGAGATGGGAGCGCCGAGCAGTACTTC
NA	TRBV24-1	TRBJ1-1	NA	CATSETGTNTEAFF	TGTGCCACCAGTGAGACGGGAACGAACACTGAAGCTTTCTTT
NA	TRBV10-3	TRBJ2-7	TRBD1	CAISAGGGSYEQYF	TGTGCCATCAGTGCAGGGGGCGGCTCCTACGAGCAGTACTTC
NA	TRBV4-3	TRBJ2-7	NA	CASSRLRNYEQYF	TGCGCCAGCAGCCGACTACGCAACTACGAGCAGTACTTC
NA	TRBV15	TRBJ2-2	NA	CATSRSLGATGELFF	TGTGCCACCAGCAGATCCTTGGGAGCCACCGGGGAGCTGTTTTTT
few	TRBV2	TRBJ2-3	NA	CAGSREPITDTQYF	TGTGCCGGATCCAGGGAGCCAATCACAGATACGCAGTATTTT
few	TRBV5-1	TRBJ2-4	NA	CASSLPDSGAKNIQYF	TGCGCCAGCAGCTTACCTGACTCCGGAGCCAAAAACATTCAGTACTTC
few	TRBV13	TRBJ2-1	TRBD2	CASSLSSGGAGEQFF	TGTGCCAGCAGCTTATCTAGCGGGGGGGCCGGTGAGCAGTTCTTC
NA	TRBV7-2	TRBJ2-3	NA	CASRDPYTDTQYF	TGTGCCAGCAGGGATCCATACACAGATACGCAGTATTTT
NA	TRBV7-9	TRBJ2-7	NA	CASSLDGLVIYEQYF	TGTGCCAGCAGCTTAGACGGTCTCGTCATTTACGAGCAGTACTTC
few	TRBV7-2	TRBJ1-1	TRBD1	CASSLVNRGSAEAFF	TGTGCCAGCAGCTTAGTTAACAGGGGAAGCGCTGAAGCTTTCTTT
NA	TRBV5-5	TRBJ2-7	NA	CASSLETGGEQYF	TGTGCCAGCAGCTTGGAGACTGGGGGTGAGCAGTACTTC
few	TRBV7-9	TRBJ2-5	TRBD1	CASSSDRAGETQYF	TGTGCCAGCAGCTCCGACAGGGCTGGAGAGACCCAGTACTTC
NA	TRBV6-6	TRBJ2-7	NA	CASSYSYSYEQYF	TGTGCCAGCAGTTACTCGTACAGCTACGAGCAGTACTTC
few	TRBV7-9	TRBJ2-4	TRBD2	CASSTGGTKKNIQYF	TGTGCCAGCAGTACCGGGGGGACTAAAAAAAACATTCAGTACTTC
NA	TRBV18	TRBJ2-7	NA	CASSPQSAGGTPYEQYF	TGTGCCAGCTCACCACAATCGGCAGGCGGGACGCCCTACGAGCAGTACTTC
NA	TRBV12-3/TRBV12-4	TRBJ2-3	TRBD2	CASSLFGGGADTQYF	TGTGCCAGCAGTTTATTCGGCGGGGGGGCAGATACGCAGTATTTT
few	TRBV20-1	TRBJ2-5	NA	CSARAEYQETQYF	TGCAGTGCTAGAGCGGAGTACCAAGAGACCCAGTACTTC
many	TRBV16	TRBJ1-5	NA	CASSQTGSNQPQHF	TGTGCCAGCAGCCAGACAGGTAGCAATCAGCCCCAGCATTTT
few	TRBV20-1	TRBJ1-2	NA	CSAIETLKGYTF	TGCAGTGCTATAGAGACTTTAAAGGGCTACACCTTC
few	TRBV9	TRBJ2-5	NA	CASSVATMALQETQYF	TGTGCCAGCAGCGTAGCTACGATGGCCCTCCAAGAGACCCAGTACTTC
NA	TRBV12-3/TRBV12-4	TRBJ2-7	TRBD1	CASSRDRGRQYF	TGTGCCAGCAGTAGAGACAGGGGGCGGCAGTACTTC
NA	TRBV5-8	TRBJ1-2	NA	CASNSGTSGGYTF	TGTGCCAGCAACTCCGGGACCTCGGGAGGCTACACCTTC
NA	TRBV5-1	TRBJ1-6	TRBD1	CASTPDRGDSPLHF	TGCGCCAGCACCCCAGACAGGGGGGATTCACCCCTCCACTTT
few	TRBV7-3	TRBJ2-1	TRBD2	CASSKDRGGKDEQFF	TGTGCCAGCAGCAAAGACCGGGGGGGCAAGGATGAGCAGTTCTTC
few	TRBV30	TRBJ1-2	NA	CAWSDQDYGYTF	TGTGCCTGGAGTGACCAGGACTATGGCTACACCTTC
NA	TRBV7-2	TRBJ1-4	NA	CASSPSQGTNEKLFF	TGTGCCAGCAGCCCGTCGCAGGGAACTAATGAAAAACTGTTTTTT
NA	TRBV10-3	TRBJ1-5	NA	CATKKGGGNQPQHF	TGTGCCACGAAAAAGGGGGGGGGCAATCAGCCCCAGCATTTT
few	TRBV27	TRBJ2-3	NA	CASRPDYALIHTQYF	TGTGCCAGCAGACCGGACTACGCGCTAATTCATACGCAGTATTTT
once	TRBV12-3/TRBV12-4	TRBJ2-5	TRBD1	CASSLAMIGTGGARETQYF	TGTGCCAGCAGTTTAGCAATGATAGGGACAGGGGGCGCGAGGGAGACCCAGTACTTC
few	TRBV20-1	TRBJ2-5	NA	CSGRQGGKETQYF	TGCAGCGGAAGACAGGGAGGTAAAGAGACCCAGTACTTC
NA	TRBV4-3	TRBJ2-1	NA	CASSHGLSNEQFF	TGCGCCAGCAGCCACGGGCTATCCAATGAGCAGTTCTTC
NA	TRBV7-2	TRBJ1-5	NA	CASSLGRGRVQPQHF	TGTGCCAGCAGCTTAGGCAGGGGTAGAGTTCAGCCCCAGCATTTT
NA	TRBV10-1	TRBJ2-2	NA	CASSEGSAEVRELFF	TGCGCCAGCAGTGAGGGATCAGCCGAAGTCAGGGAGCTGTTTTTT
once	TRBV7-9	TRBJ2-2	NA	CAISGQTGELFF	TGTGCCATTTCGGGGCAAACCGGGGAGCTGTTTTTT
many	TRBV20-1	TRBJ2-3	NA	CSATGQLPDTQYF	TGCAGTGCTACCGGTCAACTCCCAGATACGCAGTATTTT
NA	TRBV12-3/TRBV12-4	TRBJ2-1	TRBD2	CASSLFGLAGASSYNEQFF	TGTGCCAGCAGTTTATTTGGACTAGCGGGCGCCAGCTCCTACAATGAGCAGTTCTTC
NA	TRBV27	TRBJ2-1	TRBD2	CASSKGTSGNNEQFF	TGTGCCAGCAGTAAGGGGACTAGCGGTAACAATGAGCAGTTCTTC
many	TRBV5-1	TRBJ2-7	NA	CASSLVGASYEQYF	TGCGCCAGCAGCTTGGTGGGGGCGAGCTACGAGCAGTACTTC
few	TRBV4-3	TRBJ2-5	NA	CASSQDPPTFQETQYF	TGCGCCAGCAGCCAAGATCCTCCTACGTTCCAAGAGACCCAGTACTTC
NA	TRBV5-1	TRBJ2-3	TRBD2	CASSLGTGGLNTQYF	TGCGCCAGCAGCTTGGGAACGGGGGGGCTAAATACGCAGTATTTT
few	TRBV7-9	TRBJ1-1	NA	CASSPDYF	TGTGCCAGCAGCCCTGACTACTTT
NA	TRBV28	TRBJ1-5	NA	CASSVNQPQHF	TGTGCCAGCAGTGTCAATCAGCCCCAGCATTTT
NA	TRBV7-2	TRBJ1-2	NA	CASSPYAEGGDYGYTF	TGTGCCAGCAGCCCTTACGCGGAGGGGGGAGACTATGGCTACACCTTC
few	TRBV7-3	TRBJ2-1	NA	CASSGGAWAEQFF	TGTGCCAGCAGCGGGGGGGCGTGGGCTGAGCAGTTCTTC
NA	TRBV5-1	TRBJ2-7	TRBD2	CASRDQRGNYEQYF	TGCGCCAGCAGGGACCAGCGGGGGAACTACGAGCAGTACTTC
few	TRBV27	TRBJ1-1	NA	CASSRIGGDTEAFF	TGTGCCAGCAGTCGGATAGGGGGAGACACTGAAGCTTTCTTT
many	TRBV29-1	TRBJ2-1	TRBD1	CSVEKTGVWYNEQFF	TGCAGCGTTGAGAAAACAGGGGTTTGGTACAATGAGCAGTTCTTC
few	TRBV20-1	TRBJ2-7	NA	CSARDVQGPTYEQYF	TGCAGTGCTAGAGACGTACAGGGTCCTACCTACGAGCAGTACTTC
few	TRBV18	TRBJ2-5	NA	CASSLQAGETQYF	TGTGCCAGCTCACTTCAAGCAGGGGAGACCCAGTACTTC
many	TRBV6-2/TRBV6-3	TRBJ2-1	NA	CASSYSAGASYNEQFF	TGTGCCAGCAGTTACTCGGCGGGGGCATCCTACAATGAGCAGTTCTTC
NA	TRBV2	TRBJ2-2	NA	CASSGRPRSRTGELFF	TGTGCCAGCAGTGGACGCCCTAGAAGTCGTACCGGGGAGCTGTTTTTT
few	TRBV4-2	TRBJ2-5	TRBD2	CASSQLGTSGGETQYF	TGTGCCAGCAGCCAACTCGGGACTAGCGGGGGTGAGACCCAGTACTTC